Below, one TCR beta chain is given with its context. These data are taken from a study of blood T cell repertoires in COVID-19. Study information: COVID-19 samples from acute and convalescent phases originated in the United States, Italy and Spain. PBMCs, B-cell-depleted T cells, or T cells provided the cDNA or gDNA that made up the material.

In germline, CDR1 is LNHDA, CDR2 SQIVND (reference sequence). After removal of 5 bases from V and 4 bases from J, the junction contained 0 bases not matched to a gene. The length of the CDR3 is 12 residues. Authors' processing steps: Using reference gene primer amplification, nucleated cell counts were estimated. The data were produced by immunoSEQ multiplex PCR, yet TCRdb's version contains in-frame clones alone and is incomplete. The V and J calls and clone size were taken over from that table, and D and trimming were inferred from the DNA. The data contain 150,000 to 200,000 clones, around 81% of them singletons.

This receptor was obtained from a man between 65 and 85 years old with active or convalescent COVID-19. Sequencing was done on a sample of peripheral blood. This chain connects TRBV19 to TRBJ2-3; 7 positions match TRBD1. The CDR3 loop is CASSDRADTQYF. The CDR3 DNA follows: TGTGCCAGTAGTGACAGGGCAGATACGCAGTATTTT.